There are a few counts of the clone carrying this T cell receptor (beta chain). The antigen is not known. The CDR3 totals 16 residues. With V trimmed by 5 bases and J by 2 bases, 7 bases remained unmatched. The germline V gene has CDR1 SGHTA and CDR2 FQGNSA. The sample originates from a study of blood T cells in healthy people across ages. Primers used in a second PCR of roughly 6 to 11 cycles were a sample-barcoded 5' primer and a J-beta primer mix. From the 5' RACE reads, TCRdb called clonotypes with MiXCR, one entry per CDR3 protein. The data contain about 680,000 distinct CDR3 sequences, 49% of them singletons. Study outcomes and limitations: Higher diversity and more naive CD4+ cells were features of long-lived donors, compared to aged donors.

This chain uses TRBV7-2 with TRBJ2-3, with TRBD2 matching 10 bases. What was sequenced was blood. The TCR sequence derives from a woman aged 60-75 years in good health. The CDR3 reads CASSRRTSGTTDTQYF. In DNA form, the CDR3 reads TGTGCCAGCAGCCGTAGGACTAGCGGAACCACAGATACGCAGTATTTT. The full variable domain, in which reference TRBV7-2 and TRBJ2-3 provide the parts outside the CDR3, is GAGVSQSPSNKVTEKGKDVELRCDPISGHTALYWYRQSLGQGLEFLIYFQGNSAPDKSGLPSDRFSAERTGGSVSTLTIQRTQQEDSAVYLCASSRRTSGTTDTQYFGPGTRLTVL.